The 18 T cell receptor beta chains in this list originate from one sample, sequenced in a study of shared clonotypes between healthy human individuals. Sequenced by immunoSEQ multiplex PCR; TCRdb stores in-frame clones only, minus some. The profile shows over a million clones, over 95% of them singletons. The sequencing input was naive CD4+ T cells sorted from blood. Subset reported: CD45RA+ positively selected. These receptors were collected from a man aged 25 to 45 in good health.

The chain joins TRBV7-7 to TRBJ2-7; 9 nucleotides match TRBD1. Per the germline V gene, CDR1 is SSHAT and CDR2 is FNYEAQ (reference sequence). V lost 1 base, J lost 4 bases, and 2 bases stayed unmatched. The CDR3 extends over 14 amino acids. The CDR3 sequence is CASSLEQGAYEQYF. The CDR3 DNA reads TGTGCCAGCAGCTTAGAACAGGGGGCGTACGAGCAGTACTTC.

A remark on this clone: Other DNA sequences from this sample encode an identical CDR3 as well. The chain combines TRBV18 with TRBJ1-5, with a possible D match to TRBD1 (5 bases). Trimming took 0 bases from V and 4 from J, leaving 10 bases between them. The CDR3 runs to 15 residues. Germline V gene sequence: CDR1 KGHSH, CDR2 LQKENI. Here the CDR3 DNA reads TGTGCCAGCTCACCACCTTCCCAGGGTAATCAGCCCCAGCATTTT. It yields the protein CASSPPSQGNQPQHF.

On this clone itself: Other DNA sequences from this sample encode an identical CDR3 as well. The chain carries TRBV10-3 and TRBJ2-7, with no clear D. The CDR3 has 11 residues. Deletions cut 4 bases from V and 5 bases from J, with 6 bases between. Germline CDR1 and CDR2: ENHRY and SYGVKD. Here the CDR3 reads CAISAVDEQYF. As DNA, the CDR3 is TGTGCCATCAGTGCAGTAGACGAGCAGTACTTC.

The V gene is TRBV7-6, the J gene TRBJ2-7, with 7 bases identical to TRBD1. CDR3 length: 15 amino acids. Germline-derived CDR1 and CDR2 are SGHVS and FNYEAQ. V gave up 3 bases and J gave up 5 bases; unmatched junction bases: 10. The DNA of the CDR3 is TGTGCCAGCAGCTTCCCCGGGACAGAAATAAACGAGCAGTACTTC. Translation: CASSFPGTEINEQYF.

The chain employs TRBV2 and TRBJ2-7, with D perhaps matching TRBD1 (5 bases). Germline V gene lookup returns CDR1 SNHLY and CDR2 FYNNEI. The V gene lost 6 bases and the J gene lost 6 bases, with 18 bases spanning the gap. The CDR3 has 14 amino acids. Written as DNA, the CDR3 is TGTGCCAGCAGACCTCCCCTAGACAGTTCCGAGCAGTACTTC. Its translation is CASRPPLDSSEQYF.

V and J are TRBV5-4 and TRBJ2-1, with 10 bases fitting TRBD2. This CDR3 region has 15 residues. V gave up 4 bases and J gave up 5 bases; unmatched junction bases: 6. The germline gives CDR1 SGHNT, CDR2 YYREEE (reference sequence). DNA of the CDR3: TGTGCCAGCAGCCTCGGGACTAGCGACCACAATGAGCAGTTCTTC. This encodes CASSLGTSDHNEQFF.

Comments on this clone: Other DNA sequences in this specimen translate into the identical CDR3. The chain has TRBV9 and TRBJ2-3; 8 bases fit TRBD2. V lost 4 bases and J lost 3; bases outside the gene matches: 4. The CDR3 has 14 residues. Per the germline V gene, CDR1 is SGDLS and CDR2 is YYNGEE. CDR3 protein: CASSRGLGTDTQYF. CDR3 DNA sequence: TGTGCCAGCAGCCGGGGACTAGGGACAGATACGCAGTATTTT.

The chain employs TRBV18 and TRBJ2-5; the D gene is possibly TRBD2 (6 bases). This CDR3 has 16 amino acids. Trimming pared 1 base from V and 1 base from J, leaving 13 bases between. CDR1 KGHSH and CDR2 LQKENI come from the germline V gene. CDR3 DNA sequence: TGTGCCAGCTCACCACTAGCGGAGATCGTCCAAGAGACCCAGTACTTC. As protein: CASSPLAEIVQETQYF.

The gene calls are TRBV7-2 and TRBJ2-7, with unresolved D. Germline V CDR1 and CDR2: SGHTA, FQGNSA. This CDR3 comprises 14 residues. Trimming shortened V by 5 bases and J by 7 bases, and 18 bases separated the two germline ends. The CDR3 loop reads CASSPRRSSEEQYF. The CDR3 DNA sequence: TGTGCCAGCAGCCCCCGTAGATCTTCGGAAGAGCAGTACTTC.

The J gene is TRBJ1-5, the V gene TRBV6-1, with 9 positions matching TRBD1. Trimming cost V 7 bases and J 4 bases; bases outside gene matches: 8. The CDR3 consists of 15 residues. Germline-derived CDR1 and CDR2 are MNHNS and SASEGT. CDR3 protein: CASTINGQGNQPQHF. CDR3 nucleotides: TGTGCCAGCACCATTAACGGACAGGGGAATCAGCCCCAGCATTTT.

This chain links TRBV28 with TRBJ2-1; 10 nucleotides line up with TRBD1. Germline-derived CDR1 and CDR2 are MDHEN and SYDVKM. This CDR3 comprises 12 residues. J was trimmed by 16 bases and V by 5 bases; bases with no gene match: 8. The CDR3 region is CASSGLRDRGFF. The CDR3 coding sequence is TGTGCCAGCAGTGGCCTAAGGGACAGGGGATTCTTC. Supplemented by reference TRBV28 and TRBJ2-1, the full variable domain reads DVKVTQSSRYLVKRTGEKVFLECVQDMDHENMFWYRQDPGLGLRLIYFSYDVKMKEKGDIPEGYSVSREKKERFSLILESASTNQTSMYLCASSGLRDRGFFGPGTRLTVL.

The chain recombines TRBV11-2 with TRBJ2-2; TRBD1 aligns across 7 bases. Germline CDR1 reads SGHAT; CDR2 reads FQNNGV. V gave up 4 bases and J gave up 5 bases; unmatched junction bases: 10. There are 16 residues in the CDR3. The CDR3 loop reads CASSSYRGNRTGELFF. The CDR3 nucleotides are TGTGCCAGCAGCTCTTACAGGGGTAATAGAACCGGGGAGCTGTTTTTT. Together with reference TRBV11-2 and TRBJ2-2, the CDR3 gives the full variable domain: EAGVAQSPRYKIIEKRQSVAFWCNPISGHATLYWYQQILGQGPKLLIQFQNNGVVDDSQLPKDRFSAERLKGVDSTLKIQPAKLEDSAVYLCASSSYRGNRTGELFFGEGSRLTVL.

V and J are TRBV5-1 and TRBJ1-1; TRBD1 agrees at 9 bases. The length of the CDR3 is 18 residues. Germline lookup yields CDR1 SGHRS and CDR2 YFSETQ. V shed 4 bases, J shed 3 bases, and the junction held 16 bases outside the gene matches. CDR3 loop: CASSPSGPGTGIDTEAFF. For the CDR3, the DNA is TGCGCCAGCAGCCCAAGCGGTCCCGGGACAGGGATCGACACTGAAGCTTTCTTT.

The CDR3 loop reads CASSLPGPMNTEAFF. The CDR3 DNA reads TGTGCCAGCAGTTTGCCAGGGCCCATGAACACTGAAGCTTTCTTT. V and J are TRBV28 and TRBJ1-1; maybe TRBD1 (5 bases). The CDR3 length is 15 residues. V was clipped by 3 bases and J by 0 bases, with 11 bases between them. Per the germline V gene, CDR1 is MDHEN and CDR2 is SYDVKM.

The V gene is TRBV28, the J gene TRBJ1-5; TRBD1 is a possible D gene (6 bases). The V gene lost 8 bases and the J gene lost 4 bases, with 18 bases spanning the gap. The length of the CDR3 is 15 residues. CDR1 and CDR2 from the germline V gene are MDHEN and SYDVKM. The DNA for the CDR3 is TGTGCCAGCCGGGGGCCGGGACGCAGAAATCAGCCCCAGCATTTT. This encodes CASRGPGRRNQPQHF. Full variable domain (rest looked up from reference TRBV28 and TRBJ1-5): DVKVTQSSRYLVKRTGEKVFLECVQDMDHENMFWYRQDPGLGLRLIYFSYDVKMKEKGDIPEGYSVSREKKERFSLILESASTNQTSMYLCASRGPGRRNQPQHFGDGTRLSIL.

In the case of this clone: Mismatch with germline at one junction end may stem from a read error. The chain is built from TRBV7-2 and TRBJ2-3, with 9 positions matching TRBD1. The CDR3 consists of 12 residues. Looked up from germline, CDR1 is SGHTA and CDR2 is FQGNSA. This CDR3 reads CASSLGQGPRNF. The CDR3 DNA reads TGTGCCAGCAGCCTAGGACAGGGGCCAAGGAATTTT.

The chain employs TRBV5-6 and TRBJ1-2, with no clear D. The CDR3 runs 14 residues. Trimming left V 3 bases short and J 0 bases short, with 9 bases between. Germline loops: CDR1 SGHDT, CDR2 YYEEEE. This chain's CDR3 is CASSSGHPNYGYTF. The CDR3 nucleotides read TGTGCCAGCAGCTCTGGTCACCCTAACTATGGCTACACCTTC.

This chain joins TRBV6-1 and TRBJ2-5; D may be TRBD1 (5 bases). Trimming shortened V by 7 bases and J by 1 base, and 10 bases separated the two germline ends. The CDR3 is 13 amino acids. The germline gives CDR1 MNHNS, CDR2 SASEGT. The CDR3 loop reads CASIRTIQETQYF. The CDR3 DNA reads as TGTGCCAGCATACGGACAATCCAAGAGACCCAGTACTTC.